One and the same sample provided the 28 T cell receptor beta chains below, sequenced in a study of CD8 T cells in ankylosing spondylitis. The study's findings and limits: What appeared characteristic of ankylosing spondylitis blood was a TCR beta motif of eight highly homologous variants.

TCRdb reanalysed the 5' RACE reads using MiXCR and keeps one entry per CDR3 protein. This sample has 500,000 or so distinct CDR3 sequences, with under 5.5% found just once. These receptors lack a known antigen. The source material was blood, either unsorted or a sorted T cell fraction (not recorded which). The origin of the receptors is a male donor with ankylosing spondylitis.

This clonotype was counted a single time. This rearrangement joins TRBV6-2 or TRBV6-3 to TRBJ1-1; a possible D gene is TRBD1 (6 bases). In germline, CDR1 is MNHEY, CDR2 SVGEGT. V gave up 7 bases and J gave up 4 bases, with 13 bases separating them. The CDR3 runs 13 residues. For the CDR3, the DNA is TGTGCCAGCACTCAGGGGAGTTTCACTGAAGCTTTCTTT. This translates into CASTQGSFTEAFF.

For this clonotype: One end of the junction is discordant with germline, which a read error may explain. V usage is TRBV12-3 or TRBV12-4 and J usage is TRBJ2-6; D is perhaps TRBD1 or TRBD2 (5 bases each). The CDR3 loop spans 16 amino acids. The CDR3 DNA is TGTGCCAGCAGTTTCCCTGACGGGGCTGGAGCCAACGTCCTGACTTTC. It specifies CASSFPDGAGANVLTF.

This clonotype showed up just a few times. The gene calls are TRBV11-2 and TRBJ2-7; D is ambiguous. V was shortened by 0 bases and J by 9 bases, with 18 bases between the two germline ends. This CDR3 has 15 amino acids. CDR1 and CDR2 from the germline V gene are SGHAT and FQNNGV. The CDR3 region has the DNA TGTGCCAGCAGCTTAGACCCCATAACCGCAGTGGGGCAGTACTTC. Its translation is CASSLDPITAVGQYF.

This clonotype was detected ten times or more. The gene calls are TRBV20-1 and TRBJ1-1; 7 positions agree with TRBD1. The V and J ends lost 0 bases and 6 bases, in that order; junction bases with no gene match: 4. The length of the CDR3 is 13 residues. Germline loops: CDR1 DFQATT, CDR2 SNEGSKA (reference sequence). The CDR3 region is CSARESGGAEAFF. DNA of the CDR3: TGCAGTGCTAGAGAATCAGGGGGGGCTGAAGCTTTCTTT.

This clonotype was detected ten times or more. The V gene is TRBV20-1, the J gene TRBJ2-7, with TRBD2 matching over 9 bases. V shed 6 bases, J shed 2 bases, and the junction held 23 bases outside the gene matches. Germline V gene data show CDR1 as DFQATT and CDR2 as SNEGSKA (reference sequence). CDR3 length equals 19 residues. In DNA, the CDR3 is TGCAGTGCCAACCCCAGGGGCGGGAGGGCCGACTTGGGGACCTACGAGCAGTACTTC. Protein: CSANPRGGRADLGTYEQYF.

This clonotype was recorded at least ten times. The chain links TRBV7-9 to TRBJ2-7; D gene unclear. The germline V gene has CDR1 SEHNR and CDR2 FQNEAQ (reference sequence). The V end lost 5 bases, the J end lost 0 bases, and 11 bases lay between the germline ends. CDR3 size: 14 residues. As DNA, the CDR3 is TGTGCCAGCAGCGGTTCAGGCAACTCCTACGAGCAGTACTTC. Amino acids: CASSGSGNSYEQYF.

This clonotype showed up many times. This chain links TRBV29-1 with TRBJ2-3, with 8 bases matching TRBD2. V was clipped by 8 bases and J by 3 bases; unmatched bases: 10. The CDR3 totals 14 residues. Per the germline V gene, CDR1 is SQVTM and CDR2 is ANQGSEA. CDR3 amino acids: CSTPLGGGTDTQYF. The CDR3 nucleotides read TGCAGCACCCCTCTCGGGGGGGGGACAGATACGCAGTATTTT.

The gene calls are TRBV20-1 and TRBJ1-5; a weak D match, TRBD1 (5 bases). V was shortened by 3 bases and J by 1 base, with 25 bases between the two germline ends. CDR1 is DFQATT and CDR2 is SNEGSKA in the germline V gene (reference sequence). The length of the CDR3 is 19 residues. The CDR3 nucleotides are TGCAGTGCTAGTTACATACTCGGTCGGGGCGGAGAGAGCAATCAGCCCCAGCATTTT. It codes for CSASYILGRGGESNQPQHF.

This clonotype has a count of ten or more. The chain is built from TRBV6-5 and TRBJ2-1; 7 bases match TRBD2. This CDR3 comprises 16 residues. The J segment lost 6 bases and the V segment lost 1 base, leaving 9 bases of the junction unmatched. Germline CDR1 and CDR2: MNHEY and SVGAGI. CDR3 sequence (DNA): TGTGCCAGCAGTTACTGGTCGGGGAGGGCCTCCAATGAGCAGTTCTTC. This translates into CASSYWSGRASNEQFF.

This clonotype showed up many times. The chain combines TRBV7-2 with TRBJ2-7, with unresolved D. CDR1 is SGHTA, CDR2 FQGNSA, per germline. The CDR3 is 14 amino acids. V lost 2 bases and J lost 1, with 9 bases in between. This CDR3 is CASSLRLESYEQYF. CDR3 sequence (DNA): TGTGCCAGCAGCTTAAGGCTAGAATCCTACGAGCAGTACTTC.

V gene TRBV11-3 combines with J gene TRBJ2-7; possible D gene TRBD1, 6 bases. The CDR3 length is 14 residues. V was trimmed by 5 bases and J by 7 bases, leaving 18 bases between them. CDR1 and CDR2 (germline): SGHNT, YENEEA. The CDR3, as DNA: TGTGCCAGCAGCCCGTCGACAGGCTGGGAAGAGCAGTACTTC. Translating it yields CASSPSTGWEEQYF.

This clonotype was recorded many times. The chain employs TRBV20-1 and TRBJ1-1; D call uncertain. Germline V lookup: CDR1 DFQATT, CDR2 SNEGSKA (reference sequence). The V end lost 7 bases, the J end lost 4 bases, and 13 bases lay between the germline ends. This CDR3 is 12 amino acids long. The CDR3 region has the DNA TGCAGTGGTCGGACGCAGGTCACTGAAGCTTTCTTT. As protein: CSGRTQVTEAFF.

The gene calls are TRBV28 and TRBJ2-1, with no clear D. The ends were cut back, 10 bases at V and 0 bases at J, with 13 bases in the middle. The CDR3 has 14 residues. Germline CDR1 reads MDHEN; CDR2 reads SYDVKM. The CDR3 protein is CATLNPSSYNEQFF. In DNA form, the CDR3 reads TGTGCCACCTTAAACCCGAGCTCCTACAATGAGCAGTTCTTC.

This clonotype was counted many times. V usage is TRBV7-2 and J usage is TRBJ2-1; 9 bases map to TRBD1. There are 14 residues in the CDR3. Trimming cost V 4 bases and J 7 bases; bases outside gene matches: 5. CDR1 and CDR2 (germline): SGHTA, FQGNSA. The CDR3 loop is CASSYNRGLNEQFF. The CDR3 nucleotides read TGTGCCAGCAGCTATAACAGGGGGCTGAATGAGCAGTTCTTC.

This clonotype was recorded many times. V usage is TRBV7-2 and J usage is TRBJ2-2; the D is unclear. The CDR3 runs to 14 residues. Germline CDR1 and CDR2: SGHTA and FQGNSA. The V end lost 5 bases, the J end lost 6 bases, and 13 bases lay between the germline ends. The CDR3 is CASSPGRSAGELFF. The CDR3 DNA sequence: TGTGCCAGCAGCCCCGGCCGGTCGGCCGGGGAGCTGTTTTTT.

This clonotype was observed a few times. The chain carries TRBV2 and TRBJ2-7; D is perhaps TRBD2 (5 bases). The CDR3 contains 15 residues. V was clipped by 2 bases and J by 0 bases, with 11 bases between them. Germline loops: CDR1 SNHLY, CDR2 FYNNEI. The CDR3 sequence is CASSETPADSYEQYF. The DNA of the CDR3 is TGTGCCAGCAGTGAAACCCCAGCGGACTCCTACGAGCAGTACTTC.

This clonotype was found many times. The rearrangement joins TRBV21-1 to TRBJ2-3; the tabulated D call, TRBD2, remains unverified against the DNA. TRBV21-1 is marked as a pseudogene. This CDR3 comprises 17 residues. CDR3 in DNA: TGTGCCAGCAGCAAAGGGGGGAGGTTTCTTCCGTCAGATACGCAGTATTTT. Translation gives CASSKGGRFLPSDTQYF.

This clonotype was counted many times. The rearrangement joins TRBV5-1 to TRBJ1-5; TRBD1 aligns across 9 bases. In germline, CDR1 is SGHRS, CDR2 YFSETQ. The CDR3 spans 14 residues. Trimming removed 2 bases from V and 6 bases from J; junction bases left unmatched: 3. In DNA, the CDR3 is TGCGCCAGCAGCTTCGAACAGGGGGCTCAGCCCCAGCATTTT. Its translation: CASSFEQGAQPQHF. The whole variable domain, filled in from reference TRBV5-1 and TRBJ1-5, reads KAGVTQTPRYLIKTRGQQVTLSCSPISGHRSVSWYQQTPGQGLQFLFEYFSETQRNKGNFPGRFSGRQFSNSRSEMNVSTLELGDSALYLCASSFEQGAQPQHFGDGTRLSIL.

This clonotype appeared a few times. The rearrangement links TRBV4-3 to TRBJ2-1; 7 nucleotides agree with TRBD2. CDR1 is LGHNA, CDR2 YSLEER, per germline. The CDR3 is made up of 17 amino acids. The junction had 9 bases not matched to a gene; V was cut back by 0 bases and J by 4 bases. The chain's CDR3 is CASSQDPGLAAYNEQFF. In DNA form, the CDR3 reads TGCGCCAGCAGCCAAGATCCAGGTCTAGCGGCTTACAATGAGCAGTTCTTC.

V is TRBV7-9 and J is TRBJ2-7; D tentatively reads TRBD1 or TRBD2 (6 bases each). The V gene lost 3 bases and the J gene lost 4 bases, with 16 bases spanning the gap. The CDR3 is made up of 15 amino acids. The germline V gene encodes CDR1 SEHNR and CDR2 FQNEAQ (reference sequence). This chain's CDR3 is CASSLSDRRGYEQYF. CDR3 DNA: TGTGCCAGCAGCTTGTCAGACAGGCGGGGATACGAGCAGTACTTC.

In regard to this clonotype: A much more abundant neighbour one base away suggests this may be a read error. The CDR3 ends on some other residue instead of the conserved phenylalanine or tryptophan, so this is likely a read error. The V and J genes are TRBV11-2 and TRBJ2-3; TRBD2 agrees at 8 bases. CDR1 and CDR2 (germline): SGHAT, FQNNGV. The CDR3 totals 15 residues. The V segment lost 2 bases and the J segment 2 bases; nucleotides outside the gene matches: 3. CDR3 DNA sequence: TGTGCCAGCAGCTTACAACTAGCGGCCACAGATACGCAGTATATT. This codes for CASSLQLAATDTQYI.

The table lists this clonotype with a few counts. V and J are TRBV20-1 and TRBJ2-7; D gene uncertain. CDR1 and CDR2 from the germline V gene are DFQATT and SNEGSKA (reference sequence). The CDR3 consists of 10 residues. V was cut by 2 bases and J by 5 bases, with 4 bases left in between. CDR3 sequence reads: CSARMDEQYF. The CDR3 nucleotides are TGCAGTGCTAGAATGGACGAGCAGTACTTC.

A few counts support this clonotype. The rearrangement uses TRBV3-1 and TRBJ2-7, with 9 nucleotides matching TRBD2. CDR3 length: 16 residues. J was trimmed by 2 bases and V by 4 bases; bases with no gene match: 9. Germline-derived CDR1 and CDR2 are LGHDT and YNNKEL (reference sequence). The CDR3 protein is CASSPRVAGVPYEQYF. DNA for the CDR3: TGTGCCAGCAGCCCCCGGGTAGCGGGGGTCCCCTACGAGCAGTACTTC.

The chain has TRBV4-1 and TRBJ2-4; D is unresolved. Between the trimmed V and J ends, which lost 6 bases and 0 bases, there was a span of 15 bases. The germline V gene encodes CDR1 MGHRA and CDR2 YSYEKL. The CDR3 covers 16 residues. The CDR3 region is CASRQPGSSAKNIQYF. Written as DNA, the CDR3 is TGCGCCAGCAGACAACCGGGTTCATCAGCCAAAAACATTCAGTACTTC.

The sample holds many counts of this clonotype. The DNA for the CDR3 is TGCGCCAGCAGCCAAGGGGGGAGGGAAGAGACCCAGTACTTC. This translates into CASSQGGREETQYF. The chain employs TRBV4-3 and TRBJ2-5, with 7 bases identical to TRBD2. This CDR3 contains 14 residues. The V segment lost 1 base and the J segment 3 bases; nucleotides outside the gene matches: 2. Germline V lookup: CDR1 LGHNA, CDR2 YSLEER.

This clonotype was found many times. The rearrangement uses TRBV3-1 and TRBJ1-6; the D gene is possibly TRBD1 (5 bases). Trimming removed 3 bases at V and 10 bases at J, with 10 bases between. This CDR3 has 13 residues. Germline values: CDR1 LGHDT, CDR2 YNNKEL (reference sequence). The CDR3 DNA is TGTGCCAGCAGCCAGGACACCCACTCACCCCTCCACTTT. As protein: CASSQDTHSPLHF.

This clonotype has a count of ten or more. This sequence joins TRBV28 and TRBJ2-5; TRBD2 agrees at 9 bases. Germline trimming cut 2 bases from V and 0 bases from J; bases unmatched to any gene: 4. This CDR3 is built from 16 residues. Germline CDR1 and CDR2: MDHEN and SYDVKM. CDR3 in amino acids: CASSLLSSGNQETQYF. The CDR3 coding sequence is TGTGCCAGCAGTTTACTTTCTAGCGGGAACCAAGAGACCCAGTACTTC.

This clonotype was recorded at least ten times. This chain joins TRBV5-1 and TRBJ1-1; D call uncertain. With 7 bases removed from V and 5 bases from J, the gap between germline ends came to 15 bases. The CDR3 runs to 13 residues. Germline CDR1 SGHRS, CDR2 YFSETQ. The CDR3 bases are TGCGCCAGCCGAGAGGCATCGGGGACTGAAGCTTTCTTT. The encoded protein is CASREASGTEAFF.